Here is one TCR beta chain with its context. The data derive from a study of blood T cell repertoires in COVID-19. About the research overall: Specimens from acute and convalescent COVID-19 originated in the United States, Italy and Spain.

This CDR3 spans 15 amino acids. V lost 9 bases and J lost 1; bases outside the gene matches: 3. Germline CDR1 reads ENHRY; CDR2 reads SYGVKD. Authors' data handling: By means of reference gene primer amplification, nucleated cell counts were estimated. The method was immunoSEQ multiplex PCR; TCRdb's version includes in-frame clones alone and lacks a portion of them. V and J calls and clone size follow that table, whereas D and trimming were derived from the DNA. The repertoire holds some 200,000 clones, with approximately 90% as singletons. The chain combines TRBV10-3 with TRBJ2-2; 12 bases map to TRBD2. Sequenced: peripheral blood. The source of this sequence is a man in his forties or fifties with COVID-19, enrolled during active disease. CDR3 amino acids: CAIKGLAGNTGELFF. As DNA, the CDR3 is TGTGCCATAAAGGGACTAGCGGGGAACACCGGGGAGCTGTTTTTT.